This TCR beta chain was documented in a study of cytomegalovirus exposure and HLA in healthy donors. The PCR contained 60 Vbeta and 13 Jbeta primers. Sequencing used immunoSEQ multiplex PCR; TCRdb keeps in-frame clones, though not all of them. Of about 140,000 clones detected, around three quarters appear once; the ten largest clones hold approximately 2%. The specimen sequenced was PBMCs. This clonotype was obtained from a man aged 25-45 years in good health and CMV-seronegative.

DNA of the CDR3: TGTGCCAGCAGCACTCAATCTGGAAACACCATATATTTT. Protein product: CASSTQSGNTIYF. V and J are TRBV5-8 and TRBJ1-3, with D hard to call. V lost 4 bases, J lost 1 base, and 6 bases lay in between. In germline, CDR1 is SGHTS, CDR2 YDEGEE. The CDR3 runs to 13 residues.